The present TCR beta chain was sequenced within a study of blood T cell repertoires in COVID-19. For the study at large: Samples came from the United States, Italy and Spain, spanning acute and convalescent COVID-19. Sample material is recorded as cDNA or gDNA derived from T cells, B-cell-depleted T cells, or PBMCs.

The CDR3 runs 13 residues. V shed 3 bases and J 6 bases; nucleotides not matched to a gene: 4. Germline values: CDR1 KGHSH, CDR2 LQKENI. Clones were sequenced by immunoSEQ multiplex PCR, and TCRdb holds only the in-frame ones, with some missing. The sample shows 120,000 to 150,000 clones, more than 70% of them seen only once. This chain links TRBV18 with TRBJ2-7, with 8 bases lining up with TRBD1. The sequencing input was peripheral blood. The receptor comes from a human donor in a cohort sampled during active COVID-19. CDR3 residues: CASSPTGVGEQYF. The CDR3 nucleotides read TGTGCCAGCTCACCGACAGGGGTAGGCGAGCAGTACTTC.